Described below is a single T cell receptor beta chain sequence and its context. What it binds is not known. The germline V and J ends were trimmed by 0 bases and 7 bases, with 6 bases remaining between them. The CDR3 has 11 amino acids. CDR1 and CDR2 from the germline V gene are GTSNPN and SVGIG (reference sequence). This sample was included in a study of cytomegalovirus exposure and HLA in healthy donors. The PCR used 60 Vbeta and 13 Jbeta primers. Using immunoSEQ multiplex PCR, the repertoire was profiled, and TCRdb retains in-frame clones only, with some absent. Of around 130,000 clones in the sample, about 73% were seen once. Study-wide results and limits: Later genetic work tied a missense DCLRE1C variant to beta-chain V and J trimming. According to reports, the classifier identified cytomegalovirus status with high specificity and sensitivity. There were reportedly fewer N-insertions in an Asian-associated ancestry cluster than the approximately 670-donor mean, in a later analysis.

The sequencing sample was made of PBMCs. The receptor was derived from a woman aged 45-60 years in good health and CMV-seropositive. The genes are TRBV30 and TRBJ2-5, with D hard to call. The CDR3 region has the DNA TGTGCCTGGAGTGTCGGCGGGACCCAGTACTTC. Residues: CAWSVGGTQYF. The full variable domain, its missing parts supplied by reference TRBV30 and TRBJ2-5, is SQTIHQWPATLVQPVGSPLSLECTVEGTSNPNLYWYRQAAGRGLQLLFYSVGIGQISSEVPQNLSASRPQDRQFILSSKKLLLSDSGFYLCAWSVGGTQYFGPGTRLLVL.